The 31 T cell receptor beta chains below all came from one sample that was sequenced in a study of blood T cell repertoires in COVID-19. TCRdb's table, derived via immunoSEQ multiplex PCR, lists solely in-frame clones and lacks some. Here the sample spans approximately 170,000 clones, around 83% being singletons. The sequencing sample was made of PBMCs or T cells enriched from blood (not recorded which). These receptor sequences come from a woman aged 50 to 60 in a cohort exposed to, infected with or recovered from COVID-19 (not recorded which).

The chain links TRBV5-1 to TRBJ2-3; 8 nucleotides match TRBD1. CDR1 SGHRS and CDR2 YFSETQ come from the germline V gene. CDR3 length equals 15 residues. Germline trimming cut 3 bases from V and 3 bases from J; bases unmatched to any gene: 6. The CDR3 nucleotides are TGCGCCAGCAGCTCGCAACAGGGGGTGACAGATACGCAGTATTTT. Translation: CASSSQQGVTDTQYF.

V gene TRBV29-1 combines with J gene TRBJ2-2; D is undetermined. There are 13 residues in the CDR3. V dropped 5 bases and J dropped 7 bases, with 14 bases sitting between them. Germline V gives CDR1 SQVTM, CDR2 ANQGSEA. CDR3 coding DNA: TGCAGCGTTCGTAGCCCGTTCGACGGGGAGCTGTTTTTT. Translation: CSVRSPFDGELFF.

The chain couples TRBV27 to TRBJ2-4, with D perhaps matching TRBD2 (6 bases). The CDR3 spans 15 residues. Per the germline V gene, CDR1 is MNHEY and CDR2 is SMNVEV (reference sequence). V lost 6 bases to trimming and J lost 2 bases, with 14 bases between them. The CDR3 DNA is TGTGCCAGCAGCCTGGGGGGTTTGACCAAAAACATTCAGTACTTC. It codes for CASSLGGLTKNIQYF.

This clone was counted a few times. V gene TRBV27 combines with J gene TRBJ1-2; 7 positions agree with TRBD1. The CDR3 has 13 amino acids. Trimming removed 5 bases from V and 7 bases from J; junction bases left unmatched: 7. Germline CDR1 and CDR2: MNHEY and SMNVEV (reference sequence). DNA of the CDR3: TGTGCCAGCAGTACCGGACAGGCGGCTGGCTACACCTTC. This gives the protein CASSTGQAAGYTF.

This chain links TRBV30 with TRBJ2-5; tentatively, D is TRBD2 (7 bases). V was trimmed by 3 bases and J by 5 bases, leaving 16 bases between them. Germline V gene lookup returns CDR1 GTSNPN and CDR2 SVGIG (reference sequence). The CDR3 has 14 residues. The CDR3 DNA sequence: TGTGCCTGGAGGGGGGGGGCGGGGCGGGAGACCCAGTACTTC. Protein sequence: CAWRGGAGRETQYF. The variable domain in full, with the rest retrieved from reference TRBV30 and TRBJ2-5, is SQTIHQWPATLVQPVGSPLSLECTVEGTSNPNLYWYRQAAGRGLQLLFYSVGIGQISSEVPQNLSASRPQDRQFILSSKKLLLSDSGFYLCAWRGGAGRETQYFGPGTRLLVL.

The chain combines TRBV19 with TRBJ1-1; TRBD1 might be the D (5 bases). V lost 7 bases and J lost 0, with 9 bases in between. Germline-derived CDR1 and CDR2 are LNHDA and SQIVND (reference sequence). The CDR3 covers 13 residues. The CDR3 DNA follows: TGTGCCAGTACCAGGGTTTTGAACACTGAAGCTTTCTTT. The encoded protein is CASTRVLNTEAFF.

V usage is TRBV28 and J usage is TRBJ1-1; D is unclear. V lost 5 bases and J 4 bases, leaving 17 bases between the germline ends. This CDR3 comprises 15 residues. Germline V gene lookup returns CDR1 MDHEN and CDR2 SYDVKM. The CDR3 sequence is CASSPYGLGSTEAFF. Written as DNA, the CDR3 is TGTGCCAGCAGTCCCTATGGACTGGGGAGCACTGAAGCTTTCTTT. Complete variable domain (other parts from reference TRBV28 and TRBJ1-1): DVKVTQSSRYLVKRTGEKVFLECVQDMDHENMFWYRQDPGLGLRLIYFSYDVKMKEKGDIPEGYSVSREKKERFSLILESASTNQTSMYLCASSPYGLGSTEAFFGQGTRLTVV.

The CDR3 DNA is TGTGCCAACCGGGACAGGCTCTATGAAGCTTTCTTT. Its translation is CANRDRLYEAFF. This chain joins TRBV19 and TRBJ1-1; 8 bases are shared with TRBD1. V was clipped by 10 bases and J by 7 bases; unmatched bases: 8. The CDR3 is 12 residues long. CDR1 LNHDA and CDR2 SQIVND come from the germline V gene (reference sequence). The variable domain in full, completed from reference TRBV19 and TRBJ1-1, reads DGGITQSPKYLFRKEGQNVTLSCEQNLNHDAMYWYRQDPGQGLRLIYYSQIVNDFQKGDIAEGYSVSREKKESFPLTVTSAQKNPTAFYLCANRDRLYEAFFGQGTRLTVV.

The V call is TRBV7-2, the J call TRBJ1-1; D possibly corresponds to TRBD1 (6 bases). V was pared by 6 bases and J by 1 base, with 12 bases between. Germline CDR1 is SGHTA and CDR2 is FQGNSA. The CDR3 sequence is 14 residues long. The DNA for the CDR3 is TGTGCCAGCAGACCCGGGACACAGAACACTGAAGCTTTCTTT. Protein sequence: CASRPGTQNTEAFF.

This sequence joins TRBV5-1 and TRBJ2-1, with a possible D match to TRBD2 (6 bases). The CDR3 contains 17 residues. Germline-derived CDR1 and CDR2 are SGHRS and YFSETQ. V dropped 0 bases and J dropped 4 bases, with 17 bases sitting between them. The CDR3 sequence: CASSLARELLSYNEQFF. The CDR3 DNA sequence: TGCGCCAGCAGCTTGGCCCGGGAGCTCCTCTCATACAATGAGCAGTTCTTC.

V and J are TRBV7-9 and TRBJ2-7, with no clear D. CDR3 length equals 13 residues. Germline CDR1 is SEHNR and CDR2 is FQNEAQ (reference sequence). V shed 1 base and J shed 6 bases, with 10 bases lying between them. This chain's CDR3 is CASSLGGPSEQYF. The CDR3 DNA follows: TGTGCCAGCAGCTTAGGAGGCCCGAGCGAGCAGTACTTC.

This clone came up a few times. V usage is TRBV5-1 and J usage is TRBJ1-1; 8 bases map to TRBD1. The CDR3 has 17 amino acids. Germline V gene lookup returns CDR1 SGHRS and CDR2 YFSETQ. Trimming cost V 4 bases and J 7 bases; bases outside gene matches: 18. In DNA form, the CDR3 reads TGCGCCAGCAGCGTGGGGACAGGAGCCCCGGGTATGTATGAAGCTTTCTTT. Protein product: CASSVGTGAPGMYEAFF.

V gene TRBV28 combines with J gene TRBJ2-7, with a tentative D call TRBD2 (7 bases). Germline-derived CDR1 and CDR2 are MDHEN and SYDVKM. This CDR3 is 14 amino acids long. The germline V and J ends were trimmed by 10 bases and 3 bases, with 19 bases remaining between them. This CDR3 is CATKGGGLDYEQYF. DNA of the CDR3: TGTGCCACCAAAGGGGGGGGCCTTGACTACGAGCAGTACTTC.

The chain recombines TRBV7-9 with TRBJ1-1; 7 bases agree with TRBD1. The CDR3 length is 14 residues. J gave up 3 bases and V 0 bases, and 1 base lay outside the gene matches. From germline, CDR1 is SEHNR and CDR2 FQNEAQ (reference sequence). The CDR3 coding sequence is TGTGCCAGCAGCTTAGCCCAGGGGGACACTGAAGCTTTCTTT. It translates to CASSLAQGDTEAFF.

The rearrangement uses TRBV18 and TRBJ2-3, with D maybe TRBD2 (5 bases). The CDR3 sequence is 15 residues long. The germline gives CDR1 KGHSH, CDR2 LQKENI. The ends were cut back, 1 base at V and 4 bases at J, with 12 bases in the middle. This chain's CDR3 is CASSPRGSEADTQYF. As DNA, the CDR3 is TGTGCCAGCTCACCACGAGGGAGTGAAGCAGATACGCAGTATTTT.

The V gene is TRBV29-1, the J gene TRBJ1-2, with 7 bases aligning to TRBD1. Germline V gene lookup returns CDR1 SQVTM and CDR2 ANQGSEA. V lost 2 bases, J lost 11 bases, and 14 bases stayed unmatched. This CDR3 is 14 amino acids long. Here the CDR3 reads CSVESRTGEGWYTF. DNA of the CDR3: TGCAGCGTTGAATCACGAACAGGGGAAGGTTGGTACACCTTC.

The V and J genes are TRBV2 and TRBJ1-4; TRBD1 agrees at 7 bases. The length of the CDR3 is 17 residues. Losses at the gene ends were 2 bases for V and 6 bases for J; bases not matched to a gene: 12. CDR1 SNHLY and CDR2 FYNNEI come from the germline V gene. CDR3 DNA sequence: TGTGCCAGCAGTGAATTCCTACAGGGGATTGGCGATGAAAAACTGTTTTTT. Encoded protein: CASSEFLQGIGDEKLFF. Complete variable domain (other parts from reference TRBV2 and TRBJ1-4): EPEVTQTPSHQVTQMGQEVILRCVPISNHLYFYWYRQILGQKVEFLVSFYNNEISEKSEIFDDQFSVERPDGSNFTLKIRSTKLEDSAMYFCASSEFLQGIGDEKLFFGSGTQLSVL.

This chain links TRBV11-3 with TRBJ1-1, with a possible D match to TRBD1 (5 bases). The V end was cut by 3 bases, the J end by 0 bases, with 11 bases between. The length of the CDR3 is 15 residues. Germline loops: CDR1 SGHNT, CDR2 YENEEA. The CDR3 loop reads CASSLTATMNTEAFF. The CDR3 DNA sequence: TGTGCCAGCAGCTTGACAGCAACCATGAACACTGAAGCTTTCTTT. The variable domain in full, with the rest retrieved from reference TRBV11-3 and TRBJ1-1, is EAGVVQSPRYKIIEKKQPVAFWCNPISGHNTLYWYLQNLGQGPELLIRYENEEAVDDSQLPKDRFSAERLKGVDSTLKIQPAELGDSAVYLCASSLTATMNTEAFFGQGTRLTVV.

V is TRBV14 and J is TRBJ2-1; D call uncertain. The CDR3 runs to 12 residues. Germline-derived CDR1 and CDR2 are SGHDN and FVKESK. Between the trimmed V and J ends, which lost 0 bases and 12 bases, there was a span of 9 bases. The CDR3 DNA sequence: TGTGCCAGCAGCCAAGATAATCACGGGCAGTTCTTC. Amino acid sequence: CASSQDNHGQFF.

The rearrangement uses TRBV11-1 and TRBJ2-5, with a weak D call TRBD1 (6 bases). The CDR3 extends over 13 amino acids. Per the germline V gene, CDR1 is SGHAT and CDR2 is FQDESV (reference sequence). Trimming cost V 7 bases and J 1 base, with 10 bases left between them. CDR3 sequence reads: CASTLDSQETQYF. The CDR3 DNA follows: TGTGCCAGCACGCTGGACAGCCAAGAGACCCAGTACTTC.

As for this clone: Possible read error: a much larger clone is one base away. The chain couples TRBV6-5 to TRBJ1-1; 8 bases are a match to TRBD1. CDR1 and CDR2 (germline): MNHEY, SVGAGI. V shed 6 bases, J shed 4 bases, and the junction held 4 bases outside the gene matches. The CDR3 totals 13 residues. For the CDR3, the DNA is TGTGCCAGCAGCCGAACAGGGGGCACTGAAGCTTTCTTT. Amino acids: CASSRTGGTEAFF.

For the CDR3, the DNA is TGTGCCAGCAGTAGACAGGGGACAGGGGAAAAACTGTTTTTT. It encodes CASSRQGTGEKLFF. This sequence joins TRBV6-5 and TRBJ1-4, with 9 bases identical to TRBD1. The CDR3 sequence is 14 residues long. Trimming at V came to 5 bases and at J to 8 bases, leaving 6 bases not matched to a gene. CDR1 MNHEY and CDR2 SVGAGI come from the germline V gene.

The V gene is TRBV7-9, the J gene TRBJ2-3, with D tentatively TRBD2 (5 bases). Germline V gene sequence: CDR1 SEHNR, CDR2 FQNEAQ (reference sequence). The CDR3 has 16 amino acids. V lost 4 bases and J 0 bases, leaving 14 bases between the germline ends. The DNA of the CDR3 is TGTGCCAGCAGCTCATGGACTCGCTCCAGCACAGATACGCAGTATTTT. This gives the protein CASSSWTRSSTDTQYF.

This clone was detected only a few times. This chain joins TRBV18 and TRBJ2-3; 11 bases are shared with TRBD1. Germline assignment: CDR1 KGHSH and CDR2 LQKENI. V trimming: 3 bases; J trimming: 1 base; junction bases outside the gene matches: 0. CDR3 length: 15 amino acids. CDR3 in amino acids: CASSPGQGGTDTQYF. CDR3 coding DNA: TGTGCCAGCTCACCGGGACAGGGGGGCACAGATACGCAGTATTTT.

The rearrangement uses TRBV18 and TRBJ2-3; 9 positions match TRBD1. This CDR3 has 16 amino acids. CDR1 is KGHSH, CDR2 LQKENI, per germline. Trimming cost V 2 bases and J 4 bases; bases outside gene matches: 7. The CDR3 loop reads CASSPATGGNSDTQYF. CDR3 sequence (DNA): TGTGCCAGCTCACCAGCAACAGGGGGCAACTCAGATACGCAGTATTTT.

The rearrangement joins TRBV5-4 to TRBJ2-1, with 12 bases aligning to TRBD2. The CDR3 has 16 residues. Trimming at V came to 0 bases and at J to 8 bases, leaving 6 bases not matched to a gene. Germline assignment: CDR1 SGHNT and CDR2 YYREEE (reference sequence). The CDR3 region has the DNA TGTGCCAGCAGCTTGGGACTAGCGGGAGCTAACTATGAGCAGTTCTTC. Amino acid sequence: CASSLGLAGANYEQFF.

The chain employs TRBV27 and TRBJ2-7, with a tentative D call TRBD2 (5 bases). The CDR3 extends over 16 amino acids. CDR1 and CDR2 (germline): MNHEY, SMNVEV (reference sequence). Trimming pared 8 bases from V and 2 bases from J, leaving 22 bases between. The CDR3 region is CASLPSPGKQTYEQYF. The CDR3, as DNA: TGTGCCAGCCTACCTTCCCCGGGAAAACAAACCTACGAGCAGTACTTC.

V and J are TRBV5-1 and TRBJ2-3; D is possibly TRBD2 (6 bases). The CDR3 extends over 15 amino acids. Trimming cost V 0 bases and J 3 bases, with 11 bases left between them. Germline V gene sequence: CDR1 SGHRS, CDR2 YFSETQ. Written as DNA, the CDR3 is TGCGCCAGCAGCTTGGGCGGGAAACGGACAGATACGCAGTATTTT. Translating it yields CASSLGGKRTDTQYF.

This clone was counted once. The chain joins TRBV4-2 to TRBJ2-1; TRBD1 might be the D (6 bases). Trimming removed 5 bases from V and 4 bases from J, with 15 bases in between. The CDR3 runs to 15 residues. CDR1 is LGHNA, CDR2 YNFKEQ, per germline. The CDR3: CASSSVRDTYNEQFF. The CDR3 DNA sequence: TGTGCCAGCAGCTCCGTCCGGGACACGTACAATGAGCAGTTCTTC.

For this clone: The germline gene is not matched at one end of the junction; a read error may be the cause. V usage is TRBV4-1 and J usage is TRBJ2-2; D perhaps matches TRBD2 (5 bases). The CDR3 is 17 amino acids. Germline CDR1 and CDR2: MGHRA and YSYEKL. CDR3 in amino acids: CASSSNQRSRSTGEPFF. For the CDR3, the DNA is TGCGCCAGCAGCTCCAATCAACGGAGCAGAAGCACCGGGGAGCCGTTTTTT.

The J gene is TRBJ2-1, the V gene TRBV14, with D possibly matching TRBD1 (6 bases). From germline, CDR1 is SGHDN and CDR2 FVKESK. The CDR3 consists of 11 residues. Trimming pared 4 bases from V and 14 bases from J, leaving 12 bases between. This CDR3 reads CASSRGGREFF. CDR3 bases: TGTGCCAGCAGCCGAGGGGGTCGTGAGTTCTTC.